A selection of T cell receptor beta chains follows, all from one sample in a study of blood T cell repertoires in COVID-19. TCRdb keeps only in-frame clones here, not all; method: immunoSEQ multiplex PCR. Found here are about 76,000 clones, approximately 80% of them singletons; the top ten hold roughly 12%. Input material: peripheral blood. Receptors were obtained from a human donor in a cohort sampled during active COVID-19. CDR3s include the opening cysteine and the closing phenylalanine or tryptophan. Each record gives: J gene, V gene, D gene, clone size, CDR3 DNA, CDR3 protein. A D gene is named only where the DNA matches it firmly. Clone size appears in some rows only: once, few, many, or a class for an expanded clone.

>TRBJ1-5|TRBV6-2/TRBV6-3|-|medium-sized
TGTGCCAGCAGTCACCCCTCGGGGGGATTTAGCAATCAGCCCCAGCATTTT
CASSHPSGGFSNQPQHF
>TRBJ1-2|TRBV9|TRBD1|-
TGTGCCAGCAGCCCAGACAGGGGGTCTGGCTACACCTTC
CASSPDRGSGYTF
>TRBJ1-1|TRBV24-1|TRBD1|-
TGTGCCACCAGTGATTCAGGGGGGAACACTGAAGCTTTCTTT
CATSDSGGNTEAFF
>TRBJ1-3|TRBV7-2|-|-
TGTGCCAGCAGCTTAGCCCAGGGTACGGGAAACACCATATATTTT
CASSLAQGTGNTIYF
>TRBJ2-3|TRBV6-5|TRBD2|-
TGTGCCAGCACTTCGACTAGCGGGGGGGTTACGCAGTATTTT
CASTSTSGGVTQYF
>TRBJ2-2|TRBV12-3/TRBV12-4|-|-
TGTGCCAGCAGTAGGTCGGGGACCGGGGAGCTGTTTTTT
CASSRSGTGELFF
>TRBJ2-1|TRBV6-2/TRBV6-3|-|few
TGTGCCAGCAGTTTCGGTTACAATGAGCAGTTCTTC
CASSFGYNEQFF
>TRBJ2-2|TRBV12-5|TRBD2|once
TGTGCTAGTGGTTTGGTTCTAGCGGGCAACACCGGGGAGCTGTTTTTT
CASGLVLAGNTGELFF
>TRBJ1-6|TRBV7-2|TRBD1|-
TGTGCCAGCAGCTCGCGGACAGGGAATAATTCACCCCTCCACTTT
CASSSRTGNNSPLHF
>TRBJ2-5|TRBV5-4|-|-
TGTGCCAGCAGCCCGGACGTGGGGCGGGAGACCCAGTACTTC
CASSPDVGRETQYF
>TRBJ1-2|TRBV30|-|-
TGTGCCTGGGACCCCGACTCTAACTATGGCTACACCTTC
CAWDPDSNYGYTF
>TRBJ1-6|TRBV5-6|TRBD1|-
TGTGCCAGCAGCTCCGGGACAGGGGTCGCCTATAATTCACCCCTCCACTTT
CASSSGTGVAYNSPLHF
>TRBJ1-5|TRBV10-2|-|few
TGCGCCAGCAGTGAGGGGGGTATGGGAGGGCAGCCCCAGCATTTT
CASSEGGMGGQPQHF
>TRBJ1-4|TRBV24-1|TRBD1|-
TGTGCCACCAGTGATCCTACAGGGGGCCGTGAAAAACTGTTTTTT
CATSDPTGGREKLFF
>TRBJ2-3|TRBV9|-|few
TGTGCCAGCGGTGCAGGTTTTAGCACAGATACGCAGTATTTT
CASGAGFSTDTQYF
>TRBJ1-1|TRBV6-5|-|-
TGTGCCAGCAGTCAGGGGAACAGGGACACTGAAGCTTTCTTT
CASSQGNRDTEAFF
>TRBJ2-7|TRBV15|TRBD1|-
TGTGCCACCAGCAGAGCCGGGACAGGGGGCGACGAGCAGTACTTC
CATSRAGTGGDEQYF
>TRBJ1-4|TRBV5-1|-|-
TGCGCCAGCAGCATTGACGGGGGAAATGAAAAACTGTTTTTT
CASSIDGGNEKLFF
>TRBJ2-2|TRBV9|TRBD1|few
TGTGCCAGCAGCACTAATACAGGGGGAACCGGGGAGCTGTTTTTT
CASSTNTGGTGELFF
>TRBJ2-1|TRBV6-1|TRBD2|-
TGTGCCAGCAGTGCAGCCCTTAGCGGGGGGCGATATGAGCAGTTCTTC
CASSAALSGGRYEQFF
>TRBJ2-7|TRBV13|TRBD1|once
TGTGCCAGCAGCTTCCGCCCCCTCGGGACAGGGGTCGTGAACGAGCAGTACTTC
CASSFRPLGTGVVNEQYF
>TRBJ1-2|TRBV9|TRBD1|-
TGTGCCAGCAGCTCGGGACAGAAAACCTATGGCTACACCTTC
CASSSGQKTYGYTF
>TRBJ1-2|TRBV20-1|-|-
TGCAGTGCTTTCGAGAACTATGGCTACACCTTC
CSAFENYGYTF
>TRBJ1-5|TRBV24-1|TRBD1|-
TGTGCCACCAGTGATTCCCGACAGGGCGCCCAGCCCCAGCATTTT
CATSDSRQGAQPQHF
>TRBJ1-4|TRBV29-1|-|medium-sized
TGCAGCGTTGATGCGGACAGCTCTGAAAAACTGTTTTTT
CSVDADSSEKLFF
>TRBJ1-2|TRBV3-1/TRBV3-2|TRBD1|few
TGTGCCAGCAGCCAAGATCTCGGGACAGGGGATGGCTACACCTTC
CASSQDLGTGDGYTF
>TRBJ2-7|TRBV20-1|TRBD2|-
TGCAGTGCTAGTTCGACTAGCGGGGGGGACTACGAGCAGTACTTC
CSASSTSGGDYEQYF
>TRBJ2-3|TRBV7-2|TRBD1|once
TGTGCCAGCAGCTACACCCCGTGGGACAGGGGGACAGATACGCAGTATTTT
CASSYTPWDRGTDTQYF
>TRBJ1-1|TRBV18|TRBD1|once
TGTGCCAGCTCACCAGGGAACAGGGGGCCGGGGAACACTGAAGCTTTCTTT
CASSPGNRGPGNTEAFF
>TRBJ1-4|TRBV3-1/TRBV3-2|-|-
TGTGCCAGCAGGGGACATATTGAAAAACTGTTTTTT
CASRGHIEKLFF
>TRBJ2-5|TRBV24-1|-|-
TGTGCCACCAGTGACAACGGAGGGGGGGGTTTTGGGGAGACCCAGTACTTC
CATSDNGGGGFGETQYF
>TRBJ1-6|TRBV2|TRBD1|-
TGTGCCAGCCGGAGGACAGGGAGCTCCTATAATTCACCCCTCCACTTT
CASRRTGSSYNSPLHF
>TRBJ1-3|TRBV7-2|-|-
TGTGCCAGCAGCTTACAGATCTCTGGAAACACCATATATTTT
CASSLQISGNTIYF
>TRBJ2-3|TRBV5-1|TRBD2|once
TGCGCCAGCAGCTTGGGGACTAGAGCAGATACGCAGTATTTT
CASSLGTRADTQYF
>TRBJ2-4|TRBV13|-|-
TGTGCCAGCAGCGTCTCCCAGAACATTCAGTACTTC
CASSVSQNIQYF
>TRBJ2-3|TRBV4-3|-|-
TGCGCCAGCAGCCAAGATTCCGGAGGGGAAACAGATACGCAGTATTTT
CASSQDSGGETDTQYF
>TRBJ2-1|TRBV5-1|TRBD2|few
TGCGCCAGCAGCCGCGGGGGGAACTCCTACAATGAGCAGTTCTTC
CASSRGGNSYNEQFF
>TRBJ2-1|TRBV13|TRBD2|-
TGTGCCAGCAGCCGGACTAGCGGGAGGGCCTTTTCCTACAATGAGCAGTTCTTC
CASSRTSGRAFSYNEQFF
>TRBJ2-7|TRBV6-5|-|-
TGTGCCAGCAGCCGCGGGACGGAGGTTTCCTACGAGCAGTACTTC
CASSRGTEVSYEQYF
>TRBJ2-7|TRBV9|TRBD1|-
TGTGCCAGCATAGGCAGGGGGCTCTACGAGCAGTACTTC
CASIGRGLYEQYF
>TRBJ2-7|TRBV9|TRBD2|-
TGTGCCAGCAGCGTAGGTATTAGCGGGGGAACCTACGAGCAGTACTTC
CASSVGISGGTYEQYF
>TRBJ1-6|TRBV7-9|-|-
TGTGCCAGCGGGCAGGGAAGTGTGGGTTCACCCCTCCACTTT
CASGQGSVGSPLHF
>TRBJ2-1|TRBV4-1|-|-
TGCGCCAGCAGCCAAGATCACAGGGCCTACAATGAGCAGTTCTTC
CASSQDHRAYNEQFF
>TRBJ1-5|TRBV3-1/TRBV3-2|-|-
TGTGCCAGCAGCCAAGACCTACCGGGCAATCAGCCCCAGCATTTT
CASSQDLPGNQPQHF
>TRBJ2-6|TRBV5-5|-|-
TGTGCCAGCAGCTTGGGTAGTGGGGCCAACGTCCTGACTTTC
CASSLGSGANVLTF
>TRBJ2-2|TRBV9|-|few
TGTGCCCCCTCGGGCACCGGGGAGCTGTTTTTT
CAPSGTGELFF
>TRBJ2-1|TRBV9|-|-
TGTGCCAGCAGCGTGGGGCTAGCGCAGGGAGGAGGTAATGAGCAGTTCTTC
CASSVGLAQGGGNEQFF
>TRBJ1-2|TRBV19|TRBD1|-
TGTGCCAGTATGGTCGGACAGGGATCCTATGGCTACACCTTC
CASMVGQGSYGYTF
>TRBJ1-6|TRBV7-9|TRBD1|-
TGTGCCAGCAAAGGGGGCGCCTATAATTCACCCCTCCACTTT
CASKGGAYNSPLHF
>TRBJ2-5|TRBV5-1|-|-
TGCGCCAGCGCTATGCAGGGGGGTCAAGAGACCCAGTACTTC
CASAMQGGQETQYF
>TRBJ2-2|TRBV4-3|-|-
TGCGCCAGCAGCCAAGGGGGTAATCTAGCGCTCACCGGGGAGCTGTTTTTT
CASSQGGNLALTGELFF
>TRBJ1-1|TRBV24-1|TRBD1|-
TGTGCCACCAGTCCGGGACAGGGAACTGAAGCTTTCTTT
CATSPGQGTEAFF
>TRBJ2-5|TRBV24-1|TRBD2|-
TGTGCCACCAGTGATTCGGGACTAGCGGGAGGTGAGACCCAGTACTTC
CATSDSGLAGGETQYF
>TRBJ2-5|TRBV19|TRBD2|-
TGTGCCAGTAGTAGGAGGGGAGGGTTGGAGACCCAGTACTTC
CASSRRGGLETQYF
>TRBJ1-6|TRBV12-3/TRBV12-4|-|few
TGTGCCAGCAGTTCCGACAGGAATTCACCCCTCCACTTT
CASSSDRNSPLHF
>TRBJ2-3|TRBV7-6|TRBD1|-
TGTGCCAGCAGCCGGCGGGACAGGAGCACAGATACGCAGTATTTT
CASSRRDRSTDTQYF
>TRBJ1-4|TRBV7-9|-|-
TGTGCCAGCAGTTCCTGGGGCAGGTCCTCTAATGAAAAACTGTTTTTT
CASSSWGRSSNEKLFF
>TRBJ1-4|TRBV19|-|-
TGTGCCAGTAGTCCGCGACAGACAACTAATGAAAAACTGTTTTTT
CASSPRQTTNEKLFF
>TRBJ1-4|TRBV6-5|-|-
TGTGCCAGCAGGAAAGAGCTTCGGACTAATGAAAAACTGTTTTTT
CASRKELRTNEKLFF
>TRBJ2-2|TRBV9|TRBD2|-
TGTGCCAGCAGCGTAGTGGCTAGCGGGGGTCCCGCCACCGGGGAGCTGTTTTTT
CASSVVASGGPATGELFF